The rows below give T cell receptor beta chains drawn from one sample of a study of blood T cell repertoires in COVID-19. The table came from immunoSEQ multiplex PCR; TCRdb's copy has only in-frame clones and leaves some out. The sample comprises about 320,000 clones, more than 85% of which are singletons, and about 4% rests with the top ten. Sequencing was performed on PBMCs or T cells enriched from blood (not recorded which). Receptor source: a woman in her thirties who had been exposed to COVID-19. The CDR3 runs from the conserved cysteine through the conserved F or W. Each record gives: D gene, J gene, V gene, clone size, CDR3 protein, CDR3 DNA. The D gene is left open where the match is weak. Clone size appears in some rows only: once, few, many, or a class for an expanded clone.

D gene: .
J gene: TRBJ2-3
V gene: TRBV5-1
clone size: .
CDR3 protein: CASSWRAWGTDTQYF
CDR3 DNA: TGCGCCAGCAGCTGGCGGGCTTGGGGCACAGATACGCAGTATTTT

D gene: TRBD1
J gene: TRBJ1-5
V gene: TRBV6-5
clone size: .
CDR3 protein: CASSRGGGSNQPQHF
CDR3 DNA: TGTGCCAGCAGTCGAGGGGGCGGCAGCAATCAGCCCCAGCATTTT

D gene: .
J gene: TRBJ2-5
V gene: TRBV29-1
clone size: .
CDR3 protein: CSVEGREQETQYF
CDR3 DNA: TGCAGCGTTGAAGGCAGGGAACAAGAGACCCAGTACTTC

D gene: TRBD1
J gene: TRBJ2-7
V gene: TRBV19
clone size: once
CDR3 protein: CASSSTGGHYEQYF
CDR3 DNA: TGTGCCAGTAGTTCGACAGGGGGCCACTACGAGCAGTACTTC

D gene: .
J gene: TRBJ2-5
V gene: TRBV11-2
clone size: .
CDR3 protein: CASSFDTNLQETQYF
CDR3 DNA: TGTGCCAGCAGCTTCGACACAAACTTACAAGAGACCCAGTACTTC

D gene: TRBD2
J gene: TRBJ2-1
V gene: TRBV5-1
clone size: .
CDR3 protein: CASSLGLADYNEQFF
CDR3 DNA: TGCGCCAGCAGCCTGGGACTAGCGGATTACAATGAGCAGTTCTTC

D gene: .
J gene: TRBJ1-2
V gene: TRBV12-5
clone size: .
CDR3 protein: CASGLPRAGYTF
CDR3 DNA: TGTGCTAGTGGTTTGCCCAGGGCTGGCTACACCTTC

D gene: TRBD2
J gene: TRBJ2-5
V gene: TRBV7-2
clone size: .
CDR3 protein: CASSLAWRGGRETQYF
CDR3 DNA: TGTGCCAGCAGCTTAGCGTGGCGGGGGGGCCGAGAGACCCAGTACTTC

D gene: .
J gene: TRBJ1-1
V gene: TRBV9
clone size: .
CDR3 protein: CASSVDFGTEAFF
CDR3 DNA: TGTGCCAGCAGCGTAGACTTCGGCACTGAAGCTTTCTTT

D gene: TRBD2
J gene: TRBJ2-7
V gene: TRBV3-1/TRBV3-2
clone size: .
CDR3 protein: CASSLGLVSYEQYF
CDR3 DNA: TGTGCCAGCAGCCTGGGACTAGTCTCCTACGAGCAGTACTTC

D gene: .
J gene: TRBJ1-2
V gene: TRBV20-1
clone size: .
CDR3 protein: CSARRGDGYTF
CDR3 DNA: TGCAGTGCTAGACGGGGTGATGGCTACACCTTC

D gene: TRBD1
J gene: TRBJ1-2
V gene: TRBV6-1
clone size: .
CDR3 protein: CASSEPGQGYGYTF
CDR3 DNA: TGTGCCAGCAGTGAACCGGGACAGGGTTATGGCTACACCTTC

D gene: .
J gene: TRBJ1-5
V gene: TRBV6-5
clone size: .
CDR3 protein: CASTGGAFGPQHF
CDR3 DNA: TGTGCCAGCACCGGCGGGGCTTTCGGGCCCCAGCATTTT

D gene: TRBD1
J gene: TRBJ1-6
V gene: TRBV5-1
clone size: .
CDR3 protein: CASSPSDRERAYNSPLHF
CDR3 DNA: TGCGCCAGCAGCCCATCGGACAGGGAGCGCGCCTATAATTCACCCCTCCACTTT

D gene: TRBD1
J gene: TRBJ1-5
V gene: TRBV7-6
clone size: .
CDR3 protein: CASTAGTGWDQPQHF
CDR3 DNA: TGTGCCAGCACCGCCGGGACAGGGTGGGATCAGCCCCAGCATTTT

D gene: .
J gene: TRBJ2-5
V gene: TRBV7-9
clone size: .
CDR3 protein: CASSSGRYQETQYF
CDR3 DNA: TGTGCCAGCAGCTCAGGCAGGTACCAAGAGACCCAGTACTTC

D gene: TRBD1
J gene: TRBJ1-2
V gene: TRBV7-9
clone size: .
CDR3 protein: CASSPGTGELDYGYTF
CDR3 DNA: TGTGCCAGCAGCCCCGGGACAGGGGAGCTTGACTATGGCTACACCTTC

D gene: TRBD1
J gene: TRBJ1-1
V gene: TRBV15
clone size: .
CDR3 protein: CATSSGPGQLNTEAFF
CDR3 DNA: TGTGCCACCAGCAGTGGGCCGGGACAGCTGAACACTGAAGCTTTCTTT

D gene: .
J gene: TRBJ1-2
V gene: TRBV12-2
clone size: .
CDR3 protein: CASRLVVVTGRGYTF
CDR3 DNA: TGTGCAAGTCGCTTAGTCGTAGTGACAGGGCGCGGCTACACCTTC

D gene: .
J gene: TRBJ2-5
V gene: TRBV5-4
clone size: .
CDR3 protein: CASSWAPGGSQQTQYF
CDR3 DNA: TGTGCCAGCAGCTGGGCTCCCGGGGGTAGTCAACAGACCCAGTACTTC

D gene: TRBD1
J gene: TRBJ2-1
V gene: TRBV7-6
clone size: .
CDR3 protein: CASSQTPTGVNEQFF
CDR3 DNA: TGTGCCAGCAGTCAGACTCCGACAGGGGTGAATGAGCAGTTCTTC

D gene: TRBD1
J gene: TRBJ1-2
V gene: TRBV19
clone size: .
CDR3 protein: CASSAPGQRYGYTF
CDR3 DNA: TGTGCCAGTAGTGCCCCGGGACAGAGATATGGCTACACCTTC

D gene: .
J gene: TRBJ1-2
V gene: TRBV10-3
clone size: .
CDR3 protein: CATAALRPEGYTF
CDR3 DNA: TGTGCCACCGCCGCTCTCCGGCCGGAGGGCTACACCTTC

D gene: .
J gene: TRBJ2-7
V gene: TRBV7-8
clone size: .
CDR3 protein: CASSLDYVGNSYEQYF
CDR3 DNA: TGTGCCAGCAGCTTAGATTATGTCGGGAACTCCTACGAGCAGTACTTC

D gene: .
J gene: TRBJ1-2
V gene: TRBV30
clone size: .
CDR3 protein: CAWSRQVYGYTF
CDR3 DNA: TGTGCCTGGAGTAGACAGGTCTATGGCTACACCTTC

D gene: TRBD1
J gene: TRBJ1-6
V gene: TRBV25-1
clone size: .
CDR3 protein: CASSDHRGLNSPLHF
CDR3 DNA: TGTGCCAGCAGTGACCACAGGGGACTCAATTCACCCCTCCACTTT

D gene: .
J gene: TRBJ2-7
V gene: TRBV19
clone size: once
CDR3 protein: CASREQGYEQYF
CDR3 DNA: TGTGCCAGTAGGGAACAGGGTTACGAGCAGTACTTC

D gene: .
J gene: TRBJ1-1
V gene: TRBV18
clone size: .
CDR3 protein: CASSPVGVAEAFF
CDR3 DNA: TGTGCCAGCTCACCAGTAGGGGTTGCTGAAGCTTTCTTT

D gene: .
J gene: TRBJ2-5
V gene: TRBV2
clone size: .
CDR3 protein: CASSDAASAGYRGETQYF
CDR3 DNA: TGTGCCAGCAGTGATGCGGCTAGCGCCGGTTATCGGGGGGAGACCCAGTACTTC

D gene: .
J gene: TRBJ2-2
V gene: TRBV5-1
clone size: .
CDR3 protein: CASSGQGPTGELFF
CDR3 DNA: TGCGCCAGCAGCGGGCAGGGCCCCACCGGGGAGCTGTTTTTT

D gene: .
J gene: TRBJ2-1
V gene: TRBV7-3
clone size: .
CDR3 protein: CASSLNGGRYNEQFF
CDR3 DNA: TGTGCCAGCAGCTTAAACGGGGGGCGTTACAATGAGCAGTTCTTC

D gene: TRBD1
J gene: TRBJ1-2
V gene: TRBV5-6
clone size: .
CDR3 protein: CASSWGTGDGYTF
CDR3 DNA: TGTGCCAGCAGCTGGGGGACAGGAGACGGCTACACCTTC

D gene: .
J gene: TRBJ2-7
V gene: TRBV24-1
clone size: .
CDR3 protein: CATTSGFDTPSYEQYF
CDR3 DNA: TGTGCCACTACGTCGGGTTTTGATACACCCTCCTACGAGCAGTACTTC

D gene: .
J gene: TRBJ2-3
V gene: TRBV5-1
clone size: once
CDR3 protein: CASSLPVGSTDTQYF
CDR3 DNA: TGCGCCAGCAGCTTGCCCGTGGGCAGCACAGATACGCAGTATTTT

D gene: .
J gene: TRBJ2-1
V gene: TRBV6-6
clone size: .
CDR3 protein: CASSWRDGGEQFF
CDR3 DNA: TGTGCCAGCAGTTGGAGGGACGGAGGAGAGCAGTTCTTC

D gene: .
J gene: TRBJ1-2
V gene: TRBV29-1
clone size: .
CDR3 protein: CSVEGLGGDGYTF
CDR3 DNA: TGCAGCGTTGAAGGGCTGGGGGGGGATGGCTACACCTTC

D gene: .
J gene: TRBJ2-2
V gene: TRBV3-1/TRBV3-2
clone size: .
CDR3 protein: CASSQPGTGELFF
CDR3 DNA: TGTGCCAGCAGCCAACCCGGCACCGGGGAGCTGTTTTTT

D gene: .
J gene: TRBJ1-1
V gene: TRBV6-5
clone size: .
CDR3 protein: CASSSWQGGSTEAFF
CDR3 DNA: TGTGCCAGCAGTTCGTGGCAGGGAGGGAGCACTGAAGCTTTCTTT

D gene: TRBD1
J gene: TRBJ1-1
V gene: TRBV18
clone size: .
CDR3 protein: CASSPTGIESTEAFF
CDR3 DNA: TGTGCCAGCTCACCGACAGGGATTGAGAGTACTGAAGCTTTCTTT

D gene: TRBD1
J gene: TRBJ1-3
V gene: TRBV5-6
clone size: .
CDR3 protein: CASSRRGLGNTIYF
CDR3 DNA: TGTGCCAGCAGCCGCAGGGGGCTCGGAAACACCATATATTTT

D gene: .
J gene: TRBJ2-5
V gene: TRBV21-1
clone size: once
CDR3 protein: CASSKGRRWETQYF
CDR3 DNA: TGTGCCAGCAGCAAGGGTCGGAGGTGGGAGACCCAGTACTTC